The TCR beta chain under discussion was sequenced for a study of shared clonotypes between healthy human individuals. As for the study in general: CD4 naive cells filled three plates per donor, CD4 memory three, CD8 naive two and CD8 memory one.

The study's findings and limits: Only a few donors were included, so the genetic and exposure-history diversity represented was limited.

V lost 1 base and J lost 1, with 10 bases in between. The CDR3 runs 15 residues. Germline CDR1 is MGHRA and CDR2 is YSYEKL. Each replicate PCR on the sorted subsets used roughly 210 ng DNA (around 30,000 T cell genomes). Per the study methods: ImmunoSEQ output held junction-only sequences without quality scores, so filtering differed. Only in-frame clones appear in the TCRdb table, and some are missing; sequencing was by immunoSEQ multiplex PCR. Clonal size and the V and J genes are those of that table, whereas D and trimming came from the DNA. The repertoire has more than 2 million clones, 90% to 95% of them found once; the top ten carry roughly 0.13%. As for this clone: The antigen is not known.

The genes are TRBV4-1 and TRBJ1-1, with no clear D. Sample: naive CD4+ T cells sorted from blood. Sample subset: CD45RA+ positively selected. The TCR comes from a young man in good health. This CDR3 is CASSQGRISNTEAFF. The CDR3 DNA reads TGCGCCAGCAGCCAAGGTCGAATATCGAACACTGAAGCTTTCTTT.